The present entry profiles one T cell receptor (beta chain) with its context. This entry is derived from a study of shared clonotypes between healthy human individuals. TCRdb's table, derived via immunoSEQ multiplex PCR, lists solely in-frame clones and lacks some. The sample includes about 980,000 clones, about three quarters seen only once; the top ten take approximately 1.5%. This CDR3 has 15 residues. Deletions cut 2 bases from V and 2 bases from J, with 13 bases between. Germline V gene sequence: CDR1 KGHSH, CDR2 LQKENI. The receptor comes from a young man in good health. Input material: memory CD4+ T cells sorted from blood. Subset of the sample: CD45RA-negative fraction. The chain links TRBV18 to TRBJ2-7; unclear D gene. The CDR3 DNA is TGTGCCAGCTCACCAACGGCAGCAGCCGCCTACGAGCAGTACTTC. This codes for CASSPTAAAAYEQYF. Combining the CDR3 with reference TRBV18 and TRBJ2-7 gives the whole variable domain NAGVMQNPRHLVRRRGQEARLRCSPMKGHSHVYWYRQLPEEGLKFMVYLQKENIIDESGMPKERFSAEFPKEGPSILRIQQVVRGDSAAYFCASSPTAAAAYEQYFGPGTRLTVT.